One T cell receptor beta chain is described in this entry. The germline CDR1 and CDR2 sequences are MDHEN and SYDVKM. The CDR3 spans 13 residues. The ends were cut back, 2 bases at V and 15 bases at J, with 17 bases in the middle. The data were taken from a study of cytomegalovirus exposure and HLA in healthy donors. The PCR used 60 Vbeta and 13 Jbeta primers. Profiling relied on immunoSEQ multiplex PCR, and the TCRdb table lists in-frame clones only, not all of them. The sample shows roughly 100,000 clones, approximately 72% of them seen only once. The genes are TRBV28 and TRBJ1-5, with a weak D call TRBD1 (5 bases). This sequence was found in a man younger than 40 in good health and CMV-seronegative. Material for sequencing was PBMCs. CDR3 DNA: TGTGCCAGCAGTTTAGGGTTGCGGGGCATTCTGCATTTT. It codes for CASSLGLRGILHF.